Listed here are 2 T cell receptor beta chains from one sample, sequenced in a study of technical replicates of blood from a handful of donors. The data were produced by immunoSEQ multiplex PCR, yet TCRdb's version contains in-frame clones alone and is incomplete. The sample yields about 93,000 clones, 95% seen once. Sequenced material: T cells isolated from PBMCs. The receptors come from a human donor in good health.

The rearrangement uses TRBV5-5 and TRBJ1-2, with D possibly being TRBD1 (5 bases). The V end was cut by 1 base, the J end by 4 bases, with 14 bases between. The CDR3 is 15 residues long. Germline V gene sequence: CDR1 SGHKS, CDR2 YYEKEE (reference sequence). The CDR3 sequence is CASSLRGTSSYGYTF. In DNA form, the CDR3 reads TGTGCCAGCAGCTTGCGGGGGACCTCTAGCTATGGCTACACCTTC.

The genes are TRBV6-1 and TRBJ1-2; D is uncertain. Germline V lookup: CDR1 MNHNS, CDR2 SASEGT. The CDR3 is 14 residues long. Trimming cost V 4 bases and J 7 bases, with 16 bases left between them. The chain's CDR3 is CASSGPGVMVGYTF. The CDR3, as DNA: TGTGCCAGCAGTGGACCCGGGGTGATGGTTGGCTACACCTTC.